This T cell receptor beta chain was observed in a study of T cells after somatic rescue of genetic block. TCRdb's copy holds only in-frame clones and misses some; the assay was immunoSEQ multiplex PCR. This sample has 55,000 to 70,000 clones, with around 90% found just once. The receptor comes from a middle-aged man. The sequenced sample consisted of peripheral blood mononuclear cells (PBMCs).

In DNA form, the CDR3 reads TGTGCCAGCAGCCAAGAAGCGTTGGGCGACAGGGGCAACACCATATATTTT. Translated, it gives CASSQEALGDRGNTIYF. The V call is TRBV14, the J call TRBJ1-3; 8 bases line up with TRBD1. Trimming took 0 bases from V and 7 from J; bases not matched to a gene: 11. Germline values: CDR1 SGHDN, CDR2 FVKESK. The CDR3 has 17 residues. Together with reference TRBV14 and TRBJ1-3, the CDR3 gives the full variable domain: EAGVTQFPSHSVIEKGQTVTLRCDPISGHDNLYWYRRVMGKEIKFLLHFVKESKQDESGMPNNRFLAERTGGTYSTLKVQPAELEDSGVYFCASSQEALGDRGNTIYFGEGSWLTVV.